These 18 T cell receptor beta chains originate from one sample sequenced in a study of T cells after yellow fever vaccination. Via MiXCR, TCRdb re-called the 5' RACE reads, giving one row per CDR3 protein. This sample carries 510,000 or so distinct CDR3 sequences, over 15% of them seen once, and the ten largest clones take 13% to 15%. The sequenced sample was PBMCs, obtained 15 days after the yellow fever booster vaccination. All receptors derive from a man aged 30 to 39 who received the YFV17D yellow fever vaccine.

This clonotype was observed many times. This chain uses TRBV5-5 with TRBJ2-7, with 10 nucleotides matching TRBD1. This CDR3 has 15 amino acids. V shed 5 bases and J 5 bases; nucleotides not matched to a gene: 10. Looked up from germline, CDR1 is SGHKS and CDR2 is YYEKEE (reference sequence). In DNA, the CDR3 is TGTGCCAGCAGTTTCCCGACAGGGGGCTTTGACGAGCAGTACTTC. This encodes CASSFPTGGFDEQYF.

This clonotype appeared a few times. The gene calls are TRBV12-3 or TRBV12-4 and TRBJ1-3, with D unclear. The CDR3 has 14 amino acids. The ends were cut back, 3 bases at V and 0 bases at J, with 6 bases in the middle. Written as DNA, the CDR3 is TGTGCCAGCAGTTTTGAATACTCTGGAAACACCATATATTTT. Translated, it gives CASSFEYSGNTIYF.

The genes are TRBV30 and TRBJ2-2; D is undetermined. The V end lost 0 bases, the J end lost 5 bases, and 7 bases lay between the germline ends. The CDR3 is 13 residues long. CDR1 GTSNPN and CDR2 SVGIG come from the germline V gene (reference sequence). This CDR3 reads CAWSVTRTGELFF. The CDR3 DNA sequence: TGTGCCTGGAGTGTAACCCGGACCGGGGAGCTGTTTTTT. The variable domain in full, with the rest retrieved from reference TRBV30 and TRBJ2-2, is SQTIHQWPATLVQPVGSPLSLECTVEGTSNPNLYWYRQAAGRGLQLLFYSVGIGQISSEVPQNLSASRPQDRQFILSSKKLLLSDSGFYLCAWSVTRTGELFFGEGSRLTVL.

V is TRBV5-1 and J is TRBJ1-1; D is possibly TRBD1 (5 bases). The CDR3 runs to 14 residues. V lost 5 bases, J lost 3 bases, and 14 bases lay in between. In germline, CDR1 is SGHRS, CDR2 YFSETQ. Here the CDR3 DNA reads TGCGCCAGCAGAATCCTCAGGGCTGACACTGAAGCTTTCTTT. Translated: CASRILRADTEAFF.

V and J are TRBV12-5 and TRBJ2-1, with D possibly being TRBD2 (5 bases). Between the trimmed V and J ends, which lost 4 bases and 5 bases, there was a span of 21 bases. Germline loops: CDR1 LGHNT, CDR2 FRNRAP. The length of the CDR3 is 17 residues. The CDR3 here is CASGSIPLATLNNEQFF. The CDR3, as DNA: TGTGCTAGTGGTTCCATCCCTTTAGCGACATTGAACAATGAGCAGTTCTTC.

This clonotype was seen only a few times. The chain joins TRBV28 to TRBJ2-5; D gene ambiguous. The germline gives CDR1 MDHEN, CDR2 SYDVKM. This CDR3 is 13 amino acids long. Trimming stripped 7 bases from V and 7 bases from J, with 16 bases between. Here the CDR3 reads CASNSGRARTQYF. CDR3 DNA sequence: TGTGCCAGCAACTCGGGCCGGGCGCGGACCCAGTACTTC.

This clonotype was found a few times. The chain joins TRBV7-8 to TRBJ2-7; TRBD1 matches 8 bases. The CDR3 length is 12 residues. V trimming: 6 bases; J trimming: 7 bases; junction bases outside the gene matches: 5. Germline loops: CDR1 SGHVS, CDR2 FQNEAQ. This chain's CDR3 is CASRGTGGEQYF. The CDR3 DNA follows: TGTGCCAGCAGAGGGACAGGTGGGGAGCAGTACTTC. Based on the CDR3 plus reference TRBV7-8 and TRBJ2-7, the full variable domain is GAGVSQSPRYKVAKRGQDVALRCDPISGHVSLFWYQQALGQGPEFLTYFQNEAQLDKSGLPSDRFFAERPEGSVSTLKIQRTQQEDSAVYLCASRGTGGEQYFGPGTRLTVT.

This sequence joins TRBV5-4 and TRBJ2-3; the D gene could be TRBD1 or TRBD2 (5 bases each). The V end was cut by 4 bases, the J end by 1 base, with 13 bases between. The CDR3 runs to 15 residues. CDR1 and CDR2 from the germline V gene are SGHNT and YYREEE (reference sequence). The CDR3 bases are TGTGCCAGCAGCCTCAGGGAAGCGGGCACAGATACGCAGTATTTT. The encoded protein is CASSLREAGTDTQYF. The variable domain in full, completed from reference TRBV5-4 and TRBJ2-3, reads ETGVTQSPTHLIKTRGQQVTLRCSSQSGHNTVSWYQQALGQGPQFIFQYYREEENGRGNFPPRFSGLQFPNYSSELNVNALELDDSALYLCASSLREAGTDTQYFGPGTRLTVL.

This clonotype was seen once. V usage is TRBV7-8 and J usage is TRBJ1-5; the D is unclear. The V end was cut by 7 bases, the J end by 4 bases, with 11 bases between. This CDR3 comprises 13 residues. The V gene's germline CDR1 is SGHVS and CDR2 FQNEAQ. CDR3 residues: CASTLDGNQPQHF. CDR3 bases: TGTGCCAGCACCCTGGATGGGAATCAGCCCCAGCATTTT.

Only a few counts were recorded for this clonotype. The chain links TRBV5-1 to TRBJ2-7; D call uncertain. The CDR3 extends over 13 amino acids. Trimming left V 1 base short and J 4 bases short, with 9 bases between. Germline loops: CDR1 SGHRS, CDR2 YFSETQ. Here the CDR3 reads CASSLMRLYEQYF. Here the CDR3 DNA reads TGCGCCAGCAGCTTGATGAGACTTTACGAGCAGTACTTC.

V usage is TRBV7-2 and J usage is TRBJ2-7, with D hard to call. CDR1 SGHTA and CDR2 FQGNSA come from the germline V gene. CDR3 length: 13 amino acids. Trimming took 5 bases from V and 1 from J, leaving 9 bases between them. CDR3 loop: CASSGLESYEQYF. For the CDR3, the DNA is TGTGCCAGCAGCGGATTAGAGTCCTACGAGCAGTACTTC. Variable domain in full (rest from reference TRBV7-2 and TRBJ2-7): GAGVSQSPSNKVTEKGKDVELRCDPISGHTALYWYRQSLGQGLEFLIYFQGNSAPDKSGLPSDRFSAERTGGSVSTLTIQRTQQEDSAVYLCASSGLESYEQYFGPGTRLTVT.

The chain joins TRBV20-1 to TRBJ1-6; tentative D call: TRBD1 (6 bases). CDR3 length: 15 amino acids. The germline gives CDR1 DFQATT, CDR2 SNEGSKA (reference sequence). V was shortened by 5 bases and J by 6 bases, with 17 bases between the two germline ends. CDR3 in amino acids: CSAPGGGDLNSPLHF. In DNA, the CDR3 is TGCAGTGCTCCGGGGGGCGGTGATCTTAATTCACCCCTCCACTTT.

This clonotype was counted between two and nine times. This sequence joins TRBV7-9 and TRBJ1-1, with D maybe TRBD1 (6 bases). CDR1 is SEHNR and CDR2 is FQNEAQ in the germline V gene (reference sequence). The CDR3 consists of 16 residues. Trimming removed 3 bases from V and 2 bases from J, with 16 bases in between. CDR3 residues: CASSLGYREGNTEAFF. CDR3 sequence (DNA): TGTGCCAGCAGCTTGGGTTACAGGGAGGGAAACACTGAAGCTTTCTTT.

With regard to this clonotype: A read error may account for a junction end that differs from germline. The V and J genes are TRBV7-7 and TRBJ2-1; 7 bases are a match to TRBD1. The length of the CDR3 is 13 residues. Germline V lookup: CDR1 SSHAT, CDR2 FNYEAQ (reference sequence). The CDR3 DNA sequence: TGTGCTAGCAGCTCTGACAGGGTGGGTGAGCAGTTCTTC. Translation gives CASSSDRVGEQFF.

This sequence joins TRBV7-2 and TRBJ2-7, with TRBD1 as a possible D gene (6 bases). V lost 3 bases and J lost 9, with 15 bases in between. CDR3 length equals 13 residues. Germline V gene lookup returns CDR1 SGHTA and CDR2 FQGNSA. The DNA of the CDR3 is TGTGCCAGCAGCTTCAACAGGGATCCAATGCAGTACTTC. It encodes CASSFNRDPMQYF.

The table lists this clonotype with a few counts. CDR3 coding DNA: TGTGCCAGCAGCCGCTCCCCGGGACAGGGGGACATTCAGTACTTC. The encoded protein is CASSRSPGQGDIQYF. This sequence joins TRBV9 and TRBJ2-4; 11 bases agree with TRBD1. The CDR3 length is 15 residues. J gave up 8 bases and V 4 bases, and 8 bases lay outside the gene matches. In germline, CDR1 is SGDLS, CDR2 YYNGEE.

The V and J genes are TRBV18 and TRBJ2-7, with unresolved D. The CDR3 is 14 residues long. CDR1 and CDR2 from the germline V gene are KGHSH and LQKENI. Trimming shortened V by 6 bases and J by 11 bases, and 23 bases separated the two germline ends. CDR3 in DNA: TGTGCCAGCTCGGCGGCGGCGGTTCGAGAACGAGAGTACTTC. Its protein is CASSAAAVREREYF.

This clonotype appeared a few times. CDR3 protein: CASSHDPGNEQFF. DNA for the CDR3: TGTGCCAGCAGCCATGACCCGGGCAATGAGCAGTTCTTC. The chain combines TRBV7-2 with TRBJ2-1, with D uncertain. Germline V gene data show CDR1 as SGHTA and CDR2 as FQGNSA. The CDR3 spans 13 residues. V was shortened by 5 bases and J by 6 bases, with 11 bases between the two germline ends. Supplemented by reference TRBV7-2 and TRBJ2-1, the full variable domain reads GAGVSQSPSNKVTEKGKDVELRCDPISGHTALYWYRQSLGQGLEFLIYFQGNSAPDKSGLPSDRFSAERTGGSVSTLTIQRTQQEDSAVYLCASSHDPGNEQFFGPGTRLTVL.